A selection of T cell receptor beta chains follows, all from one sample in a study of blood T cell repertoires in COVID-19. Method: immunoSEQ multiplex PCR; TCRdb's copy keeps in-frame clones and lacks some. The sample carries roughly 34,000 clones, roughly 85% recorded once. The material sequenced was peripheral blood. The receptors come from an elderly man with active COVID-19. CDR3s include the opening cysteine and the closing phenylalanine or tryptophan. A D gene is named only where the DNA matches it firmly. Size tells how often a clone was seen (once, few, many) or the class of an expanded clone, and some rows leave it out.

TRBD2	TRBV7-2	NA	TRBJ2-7	CASSIVAGQPGEQYF	TGTGCCAGCAGCATCGTAGCGGGTCAGCCGGGGGAGCAGTACTTC
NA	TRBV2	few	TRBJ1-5	CASRRGSRNQPQHF	TGTGCCAGCAGAAGGGGCTCTCGCAATCAGCCCCAGCATTTT
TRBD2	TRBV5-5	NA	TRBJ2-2	CASRTGLAGGTGELFF	TGTGCCAGCAGAACCGGACTAGCGGGAGGGACCGGGGAGCTGTTTTTT
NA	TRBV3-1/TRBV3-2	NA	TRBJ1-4	CASSQGDEKLFF	TGTGCCAGCAGCCAAGGAGATGAAAAACTGTTTTTT
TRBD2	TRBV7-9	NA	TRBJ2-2	CASSPLAGGYSGELFF	TGTGCCAGCAGCCCACTAGCGGGGGGCTACAGCGGGGAGCTGTTTTTT
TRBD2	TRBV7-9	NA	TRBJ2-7	CASSLVASGGRYEQYF	TGTGCCAGCAGCTTAGTAGCTAGCGGGGGGCGGTACGAGCAGTACTTC
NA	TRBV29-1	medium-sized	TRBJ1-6	CSVRRDGNSPLHF	TGCAGCGTACGGCGGGACGGAAATTCACCCCTCCACTTT
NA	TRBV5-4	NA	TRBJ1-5	CASSLAGANQPQHF	TGTGCCAGCAGCTTGGCCGGAGCCAATCAGCCCCAGCATTTT
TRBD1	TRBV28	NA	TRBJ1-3	CASSPGQVSGNTIYF	TGTGCCAGCAGTCCAGGACAGGTCTCTGGAAACACCATATATTTT
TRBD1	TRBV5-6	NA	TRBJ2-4	CASSLQGLGNIQYF	TGTGCCAGCAGCCTACAGGGGCTGGGAAACATTCAGTACTTC
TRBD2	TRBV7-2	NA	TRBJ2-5	CASSLVPSGGAPQYF	TGTGCCAGCAGCTTAGTTCCTAGCGGGGGGGCACCCCAGTACTTC
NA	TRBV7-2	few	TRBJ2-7	CASSLGHIYEQYF	TGTGCCAGCAGCTTGGGACATATATACGAGCAGTACTTC
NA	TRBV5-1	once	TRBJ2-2	CASWLGGPNTGELFF	TGCGCCAGCTGGTTGGGGGGCCCGAACACCGGGGAGCTGTTTTTT
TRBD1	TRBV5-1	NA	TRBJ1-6	CASSPGQGSYSPLHF	TGCGCCAGCAGCCCAGGACAGGGCTCTTACTCACCCCTCCACTTT
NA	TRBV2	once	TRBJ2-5	CASSGTGQETQYF	TGTGCCAGCAGTGGGACTGGCCAAGAGACCCAGTACTTC
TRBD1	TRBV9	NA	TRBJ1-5	CASSEGQGNQPQHF	TGTGCCAGCAGCGAGGGACAGGGAAATCAGCCCCAGCATTTT
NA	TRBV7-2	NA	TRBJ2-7	CASSPLLSGGVEQYF	TGTGCCAGCAGCCCCCTCCTCTCGGGGGGCGTCGAGCAGTACTTC
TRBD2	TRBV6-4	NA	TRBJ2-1	CASSDIAGGPSRSYNEQFF	TGTGCCAGCAGTGACATTGCGGGGGGGCCATCTCGCTCCTACAATGAGCAGTTCTTC
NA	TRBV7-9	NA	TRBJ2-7	CASSFIGEPGQYF	TGTGCCAGCAGCTTTATTGGGGAGCCGGGGCAGTACTTC
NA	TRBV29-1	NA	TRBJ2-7	CSVVGLGGYEQYF	TGCAGCGTTGTAGGGCTAGGGGGCTACGAGCAGTACTTC
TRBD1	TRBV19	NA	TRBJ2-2	CASNPGDRPYYTGELFF	TGTGCCAGTAATCCAGGGGACAGGCCCTATTACACCGGGGAGCTGTTTTTT
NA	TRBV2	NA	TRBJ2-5	CASSAQRARGQETQYF	TGTGCCAGCAGTGCACAGCGGGCCCGAGGACAAGAGACCCAGTACTTC
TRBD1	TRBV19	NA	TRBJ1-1	CASSIQGANRLLSEAFF	TGTGCCAGTAGTATTCAGGGGGCGAATCGGCTTCTCAGTGAAGCTTTCTTT
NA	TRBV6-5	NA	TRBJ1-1	CASSSGGGWTEAFF	TGTGCCAGCAGTTCTGGGGGGGGGTGGACTGAAGCTTTCTTT
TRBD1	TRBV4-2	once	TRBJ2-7	CASSQARQGSYEQYF	TGTGCCAGCAGCCAAGCGAGACAGGGATCCTACGAGCAGTACTTC
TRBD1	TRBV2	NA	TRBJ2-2	CASSVDSSLWDRDSGELFF	TGTGCCAGCAGTGTGGACTCATCCTTGTGGGACAGGGACTCCGGGGAGCTGTTTTTT
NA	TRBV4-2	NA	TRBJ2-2	CASSQELGGRNWPGELFF	TGTGCCAGCAGCCAAGAGCTCGGGGGGCGCAATTGGCCCGGGGAGCTGTTTTTT
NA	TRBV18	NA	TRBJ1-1	CASSGQMNTEAFF	TGTGCCAGCTCTGGGCAGATGAACACTGAAGCTTTCTTT
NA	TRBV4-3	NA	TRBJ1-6	CASSRDPGRNSPLHF	TGCGCCAGCAGCCGCGATCCGGGGAGGAATTCACCCCTCCACTTT
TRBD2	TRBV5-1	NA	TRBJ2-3	CASSLFSSGGARDTQYF	TGCGCCAGCAGCTTATTCTCTAGCGGGGGGGCAAGAGATACGCAGTATTTT